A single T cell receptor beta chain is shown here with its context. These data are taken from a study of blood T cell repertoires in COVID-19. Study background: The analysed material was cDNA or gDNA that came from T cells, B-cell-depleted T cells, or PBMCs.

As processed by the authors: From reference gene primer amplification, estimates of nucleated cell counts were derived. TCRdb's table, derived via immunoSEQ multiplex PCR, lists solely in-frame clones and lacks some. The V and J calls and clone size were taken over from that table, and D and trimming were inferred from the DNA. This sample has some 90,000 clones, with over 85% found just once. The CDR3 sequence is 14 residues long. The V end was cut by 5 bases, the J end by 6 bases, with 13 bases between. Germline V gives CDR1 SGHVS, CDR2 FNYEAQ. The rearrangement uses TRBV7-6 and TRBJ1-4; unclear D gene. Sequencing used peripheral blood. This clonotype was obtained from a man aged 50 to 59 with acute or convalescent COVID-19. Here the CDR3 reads CASSPFRSDEKLFF. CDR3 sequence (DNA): TGTGCCAGCAGCCCCTTTCGGTCGGATGAAAAACTGTTTTTT.